This T cell receptor (beta chain) was obtained from a study of T-cell reconstitution after alpha-beta-depleted transplantation in children. The table lists this clonotype with many counts. Preparation of the TCRbeta library involved a method that used unique molecular identifiers. TCRdb re-analysed the PCR reads in MiXCR, keeping a single row per CDR3 protein. The table includes roughly 220,000 distinct CDR3 sequences, over 9.5% detected once. The V and J ends lost 1 base and 2 bases respectively, with 6 bases between them. The CDR3 sequence is 14 residues long. Germline CDR1 and CDR2: SGHTA and FQGNSA.

The source material was PBMCs from the stem cell graft donor, sampled from the stem cell graft. This receptor was identified in a human donor who donated a stem cell graft to a child with SCID. V gene TRBV7-2 combines with J gene TRBJ1-3; D perhaps matches TRBD1 (6 bases). The DNA of the CDR3 is TGTGCCAGCAGCTTAGACAGGGCTGGAAACACCATATATTTT. It yields the protein CASSLDRAGNTIYF. Complete variable domain (other parts from reference TRBV7-2 and TRBJ1-3): GAGVSQSPSNKVTEKGKDVELRCDPISGHTALYWYRQSLGQGLEFLIYFQGNSAPDKSGLPSDRFSAERTGGSVSTLTIQRTQQEDSAVYLCASSLDRAGNTIYFGEGSWLTVV.